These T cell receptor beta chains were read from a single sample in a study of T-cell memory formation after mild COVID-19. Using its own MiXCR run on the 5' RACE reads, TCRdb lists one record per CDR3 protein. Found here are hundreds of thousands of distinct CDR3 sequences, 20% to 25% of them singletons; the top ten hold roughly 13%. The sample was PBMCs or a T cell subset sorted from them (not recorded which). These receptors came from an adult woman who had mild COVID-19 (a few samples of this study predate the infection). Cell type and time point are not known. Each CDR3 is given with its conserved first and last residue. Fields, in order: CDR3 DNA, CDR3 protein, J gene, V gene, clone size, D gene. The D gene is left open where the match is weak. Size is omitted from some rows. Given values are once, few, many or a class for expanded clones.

DNA: TGCGCCAGCGCAACTAGCGGGGGGGCCGGGGATACGCAGTATTTT; CDR3: CASATSGGAGDTQYF; J: TRBJ2-3; V: TRBV5-1; size: -; D: TRBD2
DNA: TGTGCCAGCAGTTACTCGTTGCTAGCGGCGGAGCAGTACTTC; CDR3: CASSYSLLAAEQYF; J: TRBJ2-7; V: TRBV6-2/TRBV6-3; size: -; D: TRBD2
DNA: TGTGCCAGCATAGCCAAGGGGACGGTACTAACTACCCAATGGTGGGACTATGGCTACACCTTC; CDR3: CASIAKGTVLTTQWWDYGYTF; J: TRBJ1-2; V: TRBV6-1; size: -; D: -
DNA: TGCGCCAGCATAGGGACTAGCGAGTCCTCCTACAATGAGCAGTTCTTC; CDR3: CASIGTSESSYNEQFF; J: TRBJ2-1; V: TRBV5-1; size: few; D: TRBD2
DNA: TGTGCCAGCAGCTTATATCCCCTGCCCCACAATCAGCCCCAGCATTTT; CDR3: CASSLYPLPHNQPQHF; J: TRBJ1-5; V: TRBV7-9; size: -; D: -
DNA: TGCAGCGCGATAATTGGGAGGGTTGGAGATACGCAGTATTTT; CDR3: CSAIIGRVGDTQYF; J: TRBJ2-3; V: TRBV29-1; size: few; D: TRBD2
DNA: TGTGCCAGCAGCTCCGAGCGGGGGGGGATCCACGAGCAGTACTTC; CDR3: CASSSERGGIHEQYF; J: TRBJ2-7; V: TRBV7-2; size: few; D: TRBD2
DNA: TGTGCCAGCTCACCACTGGGACAGACCTACAATGAGCAGTTCTTC; CDR3: CASSPLGQTYNEQFF; J: TRBJ2-1; V: TRBV18; size: -; D: TRBD1
DNA: TGCGCCAGCAGCTTGGAAGTAGGTGTTATGAACACTGAAGCTTTCTTT; CDR3: CASSLEVGVMNTEAFF; J: TRBJ1-1; V: TRBV5-1; size: -; D: -
DNA: TGTGCCACTATGGTGGGGTGGGCGAGCACAGATACGCAGTATTTT; CDR3: CATMVGWASTDTQYF; J: TRBJ2-3; V: TRBV7-9; size: few; D: -
DNA: TGTGCCAGCACCCAAGACCTCGGAGGCACTGAAGCTTTCTTT; CDR3: CASTQDLGGTEAFF; J: TRBJ1-1; V: TRBV6-5; size: -; D: -
DNA: TGTGCCAGCAGCGTAGATCCAGGGGAGACCCAGTACTTC; CDR3: CASSVDPGETQYF; J: TRBJ2-5; V: TRBV9; size: few; D: -
DNA: TGTGCCAGCAGCGTAGGGGGGGCAGGGAGTCAGCCCCAGCATTTT; CDR3: CASSVGGAGSQPQHF; J: TRBJ1-5; V: TRBV9; size: -; D: -